Each of the 18 T cell receptor beta chains below was sequenced from the same sample in a study of OX40 agonist ivuxolimab in advanced cancers. Clones were read by immunoSEQ multiplex PCR, and TCRdb kept only the in-frame ones, dropping some. The table shows 50,000 to 60,000 clones, with approximately 86% occurring only once. The specimen comprised CD4+ or CD8+ T cells sorted from blood, sampled in a trial of the OX40 agonist ivuxolimab. These receptors came from an adult with an advanced solid tumor such as melanoma, head and neck, liver or kidney cancer.

Only a few counts were recorded for this clone. This chain joins TRBV19 and TRBJ1-3; no definite D call. CDR1 is LNHDA, CDR2 SQIVND, per germline (reference sequence). Trimming shortened V by 5 bases and J by 2 bases, and 10 bases separated the two germline ends. The CDR3 contains 14 residues. This chain's CDR3 is CASSLPLAGNTIYF. CDR3 sequence (DNA): TGTGCCAGTAGTCTGCCTTTGGCTGGAAACACCATATATTTT.

The CDR3 loop is CASSISSIEETQYF. CDR3 in DNA: TGTGCCAGTAGTATATCCAGCATTGAAGAGACCCAGTACTTC. V and J are TRBV19 and TRBJ2-5; D unresolved. The CDR3 is 14 residues long. Germline V CDR1 and CDR2: LNHDA, SQIVND (reference sequence). Trimming cost V 2 bases and J 3 bases, with 10 bases left between them.

For this clone: An end of the junction differs from the germline gene, which may be a read error. This chain links TRBV9 with TRBJ2-5; a weak D match, TRBD2 (5 bases). This CDR3 has 16 residues. Germline assignment: CDR1 SGDLS and CDR2 YYNGEE. Here the CDR3 DNA reads TGTGCCAGCAGCGTAGGTCTAGCCGACGACCAAGGGACCCAGTACTTC. This codes for CASSVGLADDQGTQYF.

The chain is built from TRBV7-9 and TRBJ2-2; 12 bases are shared with TRBD2. The CDR3 contains 14 residues. The V segment lost 8 bases and the J segment 4 bases; nucleotides outside the gene matches: 2. CDR1 is SEHNR, CDR2 FQNEAQ, per germline (reference sequence). DNA of the CDR3: TGTGCCAGCGCTAGCGGGAGGGCCACCGGGGAGCTGTTTTTT. It translates to CASASGRATGELFF.

The chain is built from TRBV4-2 and TRBJ2-2; D call uncertain. Trimming took 6 bases from V and 3 from J, leaving 8 bases between them. Germline V lookup: CDR1 LGHNA, CDR2 YNFKEQ. The CDR3 is 13 amino acids. The CDR3 bases are TGTGCCAGCAGACCCGAGGACACCGGGGAGCTGTTTTTT. As protein: CASRPEDTGELFF.

The J gene is TRBJ1-4, the V gene TRBV27, with a weak D call TRBD1 (5 bases). Looked up from germline, CDR1 is MNHEY and CDR2 is SMNVEV (reference sequence). CDR3 length: 13 residues. The germline V and J ends were trimmed by 4 bases and 8 bases, with 11 bases remaining between them. CDR3 in DNA: TGTGCCAGCAGTTATGGGGGAGTGGAAAAACTGTTTTTT. As protein: CASSYGGVEKLFF.

V usage is TRBV28 and J usage is TRBJ1-5; D may be TRBD1 (5 bases). The V gene lost 3 bases and the J gene lost 5 bases, with 14 bases spanning the gap. Germline V CDR1 and CDR2: MDHEN, SYDVKM. The CDR3 is 15 residues long. The CDR3 protein is CASSLGGGEDQPQHF. CDR3 nucleotide sequence: TGTGCCAGCAGTTTGGGGGGAGGGGAGGATCAGCCCCAGCATTTT.

V gene TRBV30 combines with J gene TRBJ2-1; D gene ambiguous. Between the trimmed V and J ends, which lost 2 bases and 5 bases, there was a span of 13 bases. Germline V lookup: CDR1 GTSNPN, CDR2 SVGIG (reference sequence). The CDR3 loop spans 14 amino acids. The CDR3 DNA reads TGTGCCTGGAGTTCCGGACGAAAAAACAATGAGCAGTTCTTC. It encodes CAWSSGRKNNEQFF.

V gene TRBV15 combines with J gene TRBJ2-3; D perhaps matches TRBD2 (6 bases). This CDR3 contains 15 residues. Germline CDR1 is LNHNV and CDR2 is YYDKDF (reference sequence). The V end lost 1 base, the J end lost 5 bases, and 13 bases lay between the germline ends. Written as DNA, the CDR3 is TGTGCCACCAGCAGAGGGGCGGGACCGATAGATACGCAGTATTTT. Its translation: CATSRGAGPIDTQYF.

Turning to this clone: The germline gene is not matched at one end of the junction; a read error may be the cause. The V call is TRBV7-7, the J call TRBJ2-5; 11 positions agree with TRBD2. The CDR3 consists of 15 residues. Germline CDR1 SSHAT, CDR2 FNYEAQ (reference sequence). CDR3 DNA: TGTGCTAGCAGCTTAGTGCCTAGCGGGAGGGAGACCCAGTACTTC. As protein: CASSLVPSGRETQYF.

The V gene is TRBV10-1, the J gene TRBJ2-2; no reliable D call. V lost 4 bases and J 2 bases, leaving 5 bases between the germline ends. Per the germline V gene, CDR1 is WNHNN and CDR2 is SYGVQD (reference sequence). This CDR3 contains 13 residues. The CDR3 coding sequence is TGCGCCAGCAGTGCCCAAAACACCGGGGAGCTGTTTTTT. Protein sequence: CASSAQNTGELFF.

The chain recombines TRBV6-1 with TRBJ2-7, with D uncertain. V lost 7 bases, J lost 0 bases, and 16 bases lay in between. The CDR3 runs to 15 residues. Looked up from germline, CDR1 is MNHNS and CDR2 is SASEGT. The CDR3 spells CASTLNPGYSYEQYF. The CDR3 DNA reads TGTGCCAGCACATTAAACCCAGGTTACTCCTACGAGCAGTACTTC.

The V gene is TRBV6-7, the J gene TRBJ1-2; D uncertain. TRBV6-7 is identified as an open reading frame with a role that is uncertain. The CDR3 covers 13 residues. V shed 6 bases and J shed 7 bases, with 15 bases lying between them. The CDR3 region is CASRIRTWGGYTF. The CDR3 nucleotides are TGTGCCAGCAGAATACGAACATGGGGTGGCTACACCTTC.

A single count supports this clone. The chain is built from TRBV4-3 and TRBJ1-1; tentative D call: TRBD1 (6 bases). This CDR3 comprises 16 residues. Germline V gene lookup returns CDR1 LGHNA and CDR2 YSLEER. V dropped 0 bases and J dropped 10 bases, with 21 bases sitting between them. CDR3 in amino acids: CASSQDNNRGGVSAFF. CDR3 nucleotide sequence: TGCGCCAGCAGCCAAGATAACAACCGGGGGGGCGTATCAGCTTTCTTT.

The chain joins TRBV2 to TRBJ1-5; D perhaps matches TRBD1 (5 bases). V dropped 6 bases and J dropped 4 bases, with 10 bases sitting between them. Germline V lookup: CDR1 SNHLY, CDR2 FYNNEI. The CDR3 covers 13 residues. This CDR3 reads CASRGQGNQPQHF. CDR3 sequence (DNA): TGTGCCAGCAGGGGGCAGGGAAATCAGCCCCAGCATTTT.

This clone has a single count. The CDR3 sequence is CASSVNSGANVLTF. DNA for the CDR3: TGTGCCAGCAGCGTTAACTCTGGGGCCAACGTCCTGACTTTC. The V gene is TRBV5-6, the J gene TRBJ2-6; D unresolved. The germline V gene encodes CDR1 SGHDT and CDR2 YYEEEE. The CDR3 runs 14 residues. The V end was cut by 4 bases, the J end by 0 bases, with 5 bases between.

This CDR3 is CASSPVAIYEQFF. CDR3 nucleotides: TGTGCCAGCAGCCCGGTGGCAATCTACGAGCAGTTCTTC. The V call is TRBV14, the J call TRBJ2-1; D remains unclear. The CDR3 has 13 amino acids. Trimming pared 4 bases from V and 10 bases from J, leaving 14 bases between. Germline-derived CDR1 and CDR2 are SGHDN and FVKESK. The full variable domain, completed using reference TRBV14 and TRBJ2-1, is EAGVTQFPSHSVIEKGQTVTLRCDPISGHDNLYWYRRVMGKEIKFLLHFVKESKQDESGMPNNRFLAERTGGTYSTLKVQPAELEDSGVYFCASSPVAIYEQFFGPGTRLTVL.

The CDR3 DNA is TGTGCCAGAAGCGGGCCCCGGGACAACTACGAGCAGTACTTC. This gives the protein CARSGPRDNYEQYF. The chain is built from TRBV5-3 and TRBJ2-7; D perhaps matches TRBD1 (6 bases). TRBV5-3 is recorded as an ORF, its role being uncertain. The CDR3 has 14 residues. Trimming left V 4 bases short and J 3 bases short, with 14 bases between.